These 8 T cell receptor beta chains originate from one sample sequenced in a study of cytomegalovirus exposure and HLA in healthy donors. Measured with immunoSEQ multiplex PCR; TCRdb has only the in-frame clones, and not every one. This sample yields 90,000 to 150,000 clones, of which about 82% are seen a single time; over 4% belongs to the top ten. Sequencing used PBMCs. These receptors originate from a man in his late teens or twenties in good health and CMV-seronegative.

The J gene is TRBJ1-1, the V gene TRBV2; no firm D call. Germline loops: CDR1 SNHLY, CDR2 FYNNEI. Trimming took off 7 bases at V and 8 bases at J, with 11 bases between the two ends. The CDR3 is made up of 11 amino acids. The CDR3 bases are TGTGCCAGCACCCCGAATCGGGAAGCTTTCTTT. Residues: CASTPNREAFF. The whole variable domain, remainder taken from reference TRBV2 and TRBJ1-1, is EPEVTQTPSHQVTQMGQEVILRCVPISNHLYFYWYRQILGQKVEFLVSFYNNEISEKSEIFDDQFSVERPDGSNFTLKIRSTKLEDSAMYFCASTPNREAFFGQGTRLTVV.

CDR3: CASSTTGIGEQYF. As DNA, the CDR3 is TGTGCCAGCAGCACCACAGGGATTGGCGAGCAGTACTTC. This chain uses TRBV6-5 with TRBJ2-7, with TRBD1 as a possible D gene (6 bases). The V gene's germline CDR1 is MNHEY and CDR2 SVGAGI. The length of the CDR3 is 13 residues. The V gene lost 6 bases and the J gene lost 6 bases, with 15 bases spanning the gap.

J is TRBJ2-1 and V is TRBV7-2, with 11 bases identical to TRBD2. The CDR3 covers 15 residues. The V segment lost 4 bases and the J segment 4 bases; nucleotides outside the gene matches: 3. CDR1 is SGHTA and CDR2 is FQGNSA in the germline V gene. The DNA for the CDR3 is TGTGCCAGCAGCTCGGGACTAGCGGTTTACAATGAGCAGTTCTTC. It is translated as CASSSGLAVYNEQFF.

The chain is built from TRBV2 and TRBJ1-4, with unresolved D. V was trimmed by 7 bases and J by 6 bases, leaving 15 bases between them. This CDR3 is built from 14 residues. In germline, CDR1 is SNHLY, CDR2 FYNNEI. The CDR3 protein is CASNPEPAYEKLFF. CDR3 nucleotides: TGTGCCAGCAATCCCGAGCCCGCTTATGAAAAACTGTTTTTT.

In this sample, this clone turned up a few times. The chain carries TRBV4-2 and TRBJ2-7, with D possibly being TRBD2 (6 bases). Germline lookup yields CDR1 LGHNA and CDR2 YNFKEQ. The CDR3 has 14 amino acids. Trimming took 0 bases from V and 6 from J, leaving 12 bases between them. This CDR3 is CASSQDETRGEQYF. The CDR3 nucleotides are TGTGCCAGCAGCCAAGATGAGACTAGGGGCGAGCAGTACTTC.

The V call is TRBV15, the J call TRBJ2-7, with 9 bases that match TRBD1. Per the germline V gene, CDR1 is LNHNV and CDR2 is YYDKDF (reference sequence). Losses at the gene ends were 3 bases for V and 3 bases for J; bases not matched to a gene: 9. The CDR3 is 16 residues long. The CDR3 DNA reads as TGTGCCACCAGCAGGTCGGACAGGGGCCTTGTCTACGAGCAGTACTTC. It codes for CATSRSDRGLVYEQYF.

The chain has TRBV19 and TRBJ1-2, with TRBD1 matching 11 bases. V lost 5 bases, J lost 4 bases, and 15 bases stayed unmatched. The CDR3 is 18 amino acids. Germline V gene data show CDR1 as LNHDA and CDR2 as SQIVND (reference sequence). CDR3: CASSAHPKGQGGSYGYTF. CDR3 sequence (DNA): TGTGCCAGTAGTGCGCACCCAAAGGGACAGGGGGGTTCCTATGGCTACACCTTC.

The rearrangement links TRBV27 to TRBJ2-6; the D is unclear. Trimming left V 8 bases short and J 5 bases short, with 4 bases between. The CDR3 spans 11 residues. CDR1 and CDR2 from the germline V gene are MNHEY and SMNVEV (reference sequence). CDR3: CASLRANVLTF. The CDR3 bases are TGTGCCAGCCTCCGGGCCAACGTCCTGACTTTC.